This TCR beta chain came from a study of cytomegalovirus exposure and HLA in healthy donors. Study overall: Of approximately 400 genotyped donors, about 80% clustered with self-reported Caucasian donors. Findings and limits, study-wide: Altogether, 164 TCR beta chains were recorded as cytomegalovirus-associated.

60 Vbeta and 13 Jbeta primers were used in PCR. Assay: immunoSEQ multiplex PCR; the TCRdb copy retains only in-frame clones and omits some. The listing contains about 65,000 clones. Considering frequency, this clone is medium-sized. The target antigen is unknown. CDR3 length: 14 amino acids. Germline values: CDR1 SNHLY, CDR2 FYNNEI. Trimming left V 3 bases short and J 3 bases short, with 12 bases between. The V call is TRBV2, the J call TRBJ2-7; D is perhaps TRBD1 (6 bases). The clonotype comes from a boy aged 5-17 years in good health and CMV-seronegative. Sequencing used PBMCs. In DNA form, the CDR3 reads TGTGCCAGCAGTGAGCAGGGGATGAACTACGAGCAGTACTTC. Protein sequence: CASSEQGMNYEQYF.